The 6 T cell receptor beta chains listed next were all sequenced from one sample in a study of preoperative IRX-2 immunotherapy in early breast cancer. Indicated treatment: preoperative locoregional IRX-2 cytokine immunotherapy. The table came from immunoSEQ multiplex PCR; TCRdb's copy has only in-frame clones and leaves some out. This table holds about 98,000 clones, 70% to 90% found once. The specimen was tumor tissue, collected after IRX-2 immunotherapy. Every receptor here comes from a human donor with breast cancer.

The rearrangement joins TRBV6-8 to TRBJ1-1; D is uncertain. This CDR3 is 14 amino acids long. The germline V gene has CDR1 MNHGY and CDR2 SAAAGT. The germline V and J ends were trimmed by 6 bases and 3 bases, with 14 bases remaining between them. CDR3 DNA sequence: TGTGCCAGCAGCCCCCGGGGATGGGACACTGAAGCTTTCTTT. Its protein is CASSPRGWDTEAFF.

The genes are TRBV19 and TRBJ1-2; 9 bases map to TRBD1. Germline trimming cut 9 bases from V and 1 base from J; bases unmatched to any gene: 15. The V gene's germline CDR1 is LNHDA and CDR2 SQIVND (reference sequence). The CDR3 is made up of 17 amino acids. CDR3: CASLSRGQGAINYGYTF. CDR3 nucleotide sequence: TGTGCCAGCCTGTCGCGGGGACAGGGTGCCATTAACTATGGCTACACCTTC.

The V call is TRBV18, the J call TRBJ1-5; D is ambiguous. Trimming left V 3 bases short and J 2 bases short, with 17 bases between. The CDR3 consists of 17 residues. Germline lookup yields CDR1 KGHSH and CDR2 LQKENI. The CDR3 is CASSPGQDSRGNQPQHF. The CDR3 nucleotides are TGTGCCAGCTCACCTGGTCAGGATTCACGGGGCAATCAGCCCCAGCATTTT.

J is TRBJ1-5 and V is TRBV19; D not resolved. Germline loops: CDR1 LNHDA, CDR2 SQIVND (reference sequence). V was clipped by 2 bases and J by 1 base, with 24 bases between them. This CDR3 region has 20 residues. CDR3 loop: CASSIIGSVWGIGSNQPQHF. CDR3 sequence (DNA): TGTGCCAGTAGTATAATCGGTTCGGTGTGGGGAATTGGGAGCAATCAGCCCCAGCATTTT.

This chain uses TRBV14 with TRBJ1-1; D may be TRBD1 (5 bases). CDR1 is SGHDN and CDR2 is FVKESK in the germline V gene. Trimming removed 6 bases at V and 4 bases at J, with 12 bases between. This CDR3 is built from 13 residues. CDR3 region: CASRHPGGTEAFF. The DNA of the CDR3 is TGTGCCAGCAGACACCCGGGGGGCACTGAAGCTTTCTTT.

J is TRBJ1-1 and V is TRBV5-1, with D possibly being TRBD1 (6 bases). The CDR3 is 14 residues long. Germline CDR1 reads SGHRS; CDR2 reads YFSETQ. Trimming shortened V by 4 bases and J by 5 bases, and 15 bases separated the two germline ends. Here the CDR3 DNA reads TGCGCCAGCAGCAATAGGCAGGGGTGGACTGAAGCTTTCTTT. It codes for CASSNRQGWTEAFF.